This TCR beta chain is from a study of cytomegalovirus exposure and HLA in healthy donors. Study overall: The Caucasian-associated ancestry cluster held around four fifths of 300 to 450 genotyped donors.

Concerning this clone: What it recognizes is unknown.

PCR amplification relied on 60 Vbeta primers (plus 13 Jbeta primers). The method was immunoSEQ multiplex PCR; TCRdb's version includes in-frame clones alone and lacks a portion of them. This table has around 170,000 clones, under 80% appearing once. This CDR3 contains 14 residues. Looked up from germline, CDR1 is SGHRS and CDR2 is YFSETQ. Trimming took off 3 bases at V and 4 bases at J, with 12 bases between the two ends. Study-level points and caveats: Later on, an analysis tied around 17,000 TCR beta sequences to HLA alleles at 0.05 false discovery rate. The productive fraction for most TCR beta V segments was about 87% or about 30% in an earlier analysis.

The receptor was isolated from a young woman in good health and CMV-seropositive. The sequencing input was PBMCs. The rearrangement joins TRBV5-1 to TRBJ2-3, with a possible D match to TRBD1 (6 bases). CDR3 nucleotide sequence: TGCGCCAGCAGCTCGGGACAAGCCGCAGATACGCAGTATTTT. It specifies CASSSGQAADTQYF.